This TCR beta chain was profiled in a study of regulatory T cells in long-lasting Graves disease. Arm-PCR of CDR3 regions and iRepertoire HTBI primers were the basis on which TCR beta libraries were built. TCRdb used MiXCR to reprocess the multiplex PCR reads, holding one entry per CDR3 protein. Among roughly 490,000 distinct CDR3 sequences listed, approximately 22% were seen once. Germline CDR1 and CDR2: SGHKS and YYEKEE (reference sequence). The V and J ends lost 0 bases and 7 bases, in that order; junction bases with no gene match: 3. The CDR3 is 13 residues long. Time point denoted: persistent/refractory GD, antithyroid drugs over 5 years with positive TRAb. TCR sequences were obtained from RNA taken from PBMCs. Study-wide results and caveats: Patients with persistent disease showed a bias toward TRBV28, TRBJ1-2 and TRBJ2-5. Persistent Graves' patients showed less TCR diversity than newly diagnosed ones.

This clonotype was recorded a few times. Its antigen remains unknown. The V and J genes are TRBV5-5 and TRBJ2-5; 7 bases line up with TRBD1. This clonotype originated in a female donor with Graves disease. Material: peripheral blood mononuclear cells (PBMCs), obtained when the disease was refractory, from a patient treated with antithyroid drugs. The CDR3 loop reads CASSLESGGTQYF. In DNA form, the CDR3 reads TGTGCCAGCAGCTTGGAGTCAGGGGGGACCCAGTACTTC.